Sequencing of this T cell receptor (beta chain) was carried out in a study of cytomegalovirus exposure and HLA in healthy donors. Study-wide findings and caveats: In terms of immune exposure information, only CMV serostatus was available.

With respect to this clone: What it binds is unknown.

The PCR used 60 Vbeta and 13 Jbeta primers. Profiling relied on immunoSEQ multiplex PCR, and the TCRdb table lists in-frame clones only, not all of them. The table includes about 190,000 clones, roughly 86% detected once. The CDR3 has 14 amino acids. Trimming stripped 4 bases from V and 7 bases from J, with 14 bases between. Germline-derived CDR1 and CDR2 are SGHRS and YFSETQ. This chain links TRBV5-1 with TRBJ2-2, with D perhaps TRBD2 (5 bases). The receptor was isolated from a woman under 30 in good health and CMV-seronegative. The source material was PBMCs. The CDR3 spells CASSDREGGGELFF. The CDR3 bases are TGCGCCAGCAGCGATCGGGAAGGAGGCGGGGAGCTGTTTTTT.